This is a list of T cell receptor beta chains from one sample in a study of beta chain features in type 1 diabetes. Using immunoSEQ multiplex PCR, the repertoire was profiled, and TCRdb retains in-frame clones only, with some absent. Among a few hundred thousand clones listed, approximately 12% were seen once. Sequenced input: naive CD4+ T cells from blood. The receptor source for this set is a man between 18 and 35 years old in good health. CDR3s leave out the opening cysteine and the closing phenylalanine or tryptophan. The D gene is left open where the match is weak.

V gene	D gene	J gene	CDR3 protein
TRBV19	TRBD1	TRBJ1-5	ASSRGTGNQPQH
TRBV2	NA	TRBJ2-6	ASIQGSSGANVLT
TRBV5-4	NA	TRBJ1-1	ASSLADSNTEAF
TRBV29-1	NA	TRBJ2-1	SVGWTEYNEQF
TRBV7-2	NA	TRBJ2-5	ASSLDTGLETQY
TRBV7-3	TRBD1	TRBJ2-1	ASSHGQGSSYNEQF
TRBV6-5	TRBD2	TRBJ2-3	ASRKGLAVSDTQY
TRBV28	TRBD1	TRBJ2-5	ASSLGQLETQY
TRBV18	NA	TRBJ1-2	ASSPLTENYGYT
TRBV7-2	NA	TRBJ1-2	ASSVDPGAHGYT
TRBV7-2	TRBD2	TRBJ2-3	ASSLNLLAGVLEQY
TRBV30	TRBD1	TRBJ2-7	ASDRVNRYEQY
TRBV9	NA	TRBJ1-2	ASSARQGQLGNYGYT
TRBV9	NA	TRBJ1-2	ASSVGEGWYT
TRBV7-2	NA	TRBJ1-4	ASSFSGATNEKLF
TRBV4-2	NA	TRBJ2-7	ASSHDPLHGVYEQY
TRBV2	NA	TRBJ1-5	ASSRDNSNQPQH
TRBV4-3	NA	TRBJ1-4	ASSQDGRLANEKLF
TRBV30	NA	TRBJ2-1	AWSLSPLRAAYNEQF
TRBV28	TRBD2	TRBJ2-7	ASSPGTRLTYEQY
TRBV28	NA	TRBJ2-2	ASSPRSGELF
TRBV18	TRBD2	TRBJ2-1	ASSLLGTSGDYNEQF
TRBV20-1	NA	TRBJ2-5	SVQAQTQY
TRBV2	NA	TRBJ2-7	ASIMGAPDYEQY
TRBV28	TRBD1	TRBJ2-7	ASRTAPGQGLYEQY
TRBV7-2	TRBD1	TRBJ2-5	ASTTKGQGSRETQY
TRBV5-1	NA	TRBJ2-7	ASSLNNYEQY
TRBV11-1	TRBD1	TRBJ2-2	ASSRGQGTPANTGELF